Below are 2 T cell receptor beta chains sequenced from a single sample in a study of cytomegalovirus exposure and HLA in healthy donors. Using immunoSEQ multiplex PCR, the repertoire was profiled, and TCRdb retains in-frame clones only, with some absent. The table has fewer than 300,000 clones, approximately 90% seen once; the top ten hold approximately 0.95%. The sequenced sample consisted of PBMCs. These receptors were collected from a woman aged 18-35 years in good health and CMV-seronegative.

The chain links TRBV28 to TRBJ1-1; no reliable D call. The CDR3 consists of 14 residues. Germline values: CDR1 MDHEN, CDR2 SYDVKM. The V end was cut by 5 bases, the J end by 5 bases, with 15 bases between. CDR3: CASSQKGRGTEAFF. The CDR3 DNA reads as TGTGCCAGCAGTCAAAAGGGCCGAGGGACTGAAGCTTTCTTT.

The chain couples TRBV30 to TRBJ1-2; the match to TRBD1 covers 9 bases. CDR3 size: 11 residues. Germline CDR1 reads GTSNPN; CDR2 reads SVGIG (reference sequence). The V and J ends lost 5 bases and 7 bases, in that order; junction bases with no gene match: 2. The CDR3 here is CAWSTGGGYTF. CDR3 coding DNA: TGTGCCTGGTCGACAGGGGGTGGCTACACCTTC.